The clone carrying this TCR beta chain has just a few counts. What it binds is not known. The data were obtained in a study of beta chain features in type 1 diabetes. Study overall: In all, more than 90,000,000 sorted cells from all samples were analyzed. Study-level results: Junctions at VDJ sites from type 1 diabetes patients had fewer insertions and more deletions. Type 1 diabetes patients had TCRB CDR3s that were shorter (moderately but significantly so) in all four CD4+ subsets.

Germline V CDR1 and CDR2: MNHNS, SASEGT. CDR3 length: 14 residues. V gave up 2 bases and J gave up 11 bases; unmatched junction bases: 11. As every portion of the isolated RNA was reverse transcribed, the sequencing read expressed TCRB transcripts. Method: immunoSEQ multiplex PCR; TCRdb's copy keeps in-frame clones and lacks some. The sample includes 970,000 or so clones, roughly a sixth of them seen just once. The chain links TRBV6-1 to TRBJ1-2; 7 positions agree with TRBD1. Sequences were obtained from naive CD4+ T cells from blood. The source is a woman under 30 in good health. The CDR3 DNA sequence: TGTGCCAGCAGTGAAACCGACAGGGCGGTGCAATACACCTTC. Translating gives CASSETDRAVQYTF.